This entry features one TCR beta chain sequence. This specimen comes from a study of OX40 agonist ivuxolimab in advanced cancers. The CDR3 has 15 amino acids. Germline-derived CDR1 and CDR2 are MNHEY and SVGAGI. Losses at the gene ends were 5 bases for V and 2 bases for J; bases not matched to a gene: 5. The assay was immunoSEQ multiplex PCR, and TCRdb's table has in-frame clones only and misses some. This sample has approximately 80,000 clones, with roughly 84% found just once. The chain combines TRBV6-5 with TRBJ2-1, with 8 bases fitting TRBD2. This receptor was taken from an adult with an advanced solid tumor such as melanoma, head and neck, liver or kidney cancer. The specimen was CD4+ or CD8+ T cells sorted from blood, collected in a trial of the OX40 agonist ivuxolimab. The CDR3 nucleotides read TGTGCCAGCAGTCGACTAGCGCAGACCTACAATGAGCAGTTCTTC. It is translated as CASSRLAQTYNEQFF.